This TCR beta chain was captured in a study of T cells in Graves' hyperthyroidism and ophthalmopathy. About this clonotype: Its antigen is not identified.

Trimming took 7 bases from V and 9 from J, leaving 19 bases between them. CDR1 and CDR2 (germline): DFQATT, SNEGSKA (reference sequence). The CDR3 sequence is 13 residues long. Findings and limits, study-wide: The authors' 13 V-J model separated ophthalmopathy from stable hyperthyroidism.

The TCR beta CDR3 regions underwent amplification using RNA transcripts as the source. HTBI primers were used for first-round RT-PCR of the TCR CDR3. TCRdb re-analysed the multiplex PCR reads in MiXCR, keeping a single row per CDR3 protein. The profile shows approximately 620,000 distinct CDR3 sequences, roughly 13% of them singletons. V is TRBV20-1 and J is TRBJ2-1, with no clear D. The receptor's source is a woman aged 25-40 years with Graves' hyperthyroidism that later progressed to Graves' ophthalmopathy. Sequenced: blood. The CDR3 reads CSGRDERGVEQFF. CDR3 sequence (DNA): TGCAGTGGGCGAGATGAGCGTGGCGTTGAGCAGTTCTTC.